One sample yielded the 21 T cell receptor beta chains listed below, sequenced in a study of regulatory T cells in long-lasting Graves disease. As to time point: persistent/refractory GD, antithyroid drugs over 5 years with positive TRAb. PBMCs provided the RNA from which the TCR library was made. Arm-PCR of CDR3 regions with iRepertoire HTBI primers generated TCR beta libraries. Via MiXCR, TCRdb re-called the multiplex PCR reads, giving one row per CDR3 protein. The repertoire consists of approximately 360,000 distinct CDR3 sequences, with more than 20% occurring once and the leading ten covering 25% to 35%. The sequencing used peripheral blood mononuclear cells (PBMCs), collected when the disease was refractory, from a patient treated with antithyroid drugs. Receptor source: a woman aged 40 to 50 with Graves disease.

This clonotype has ten or more counts. This sequence joins TRBV12-3 or TRBV12-4 and TRBJ1-2; D unclear. Between the trimmed V and J ends, which lost 0 bases and 5 bases, there was a span of 13 bases. The CDR3 is made up of 15 amino acids. The CDR3 DNA is TGTGCCAGCAGTTTAGCGCTCGGCGGAAAATATGGCTACACCTTC. Its protein product is CASSLALGGKYGYTF.

This clonotype was counted at least ten times. This chain links TRBV28 with TRBJ2-5; D remains ambiguous. The CDR3 is made up of 12 amino acids. From germline, CDR1 is MDHEN and CDR2 SYDVKM. CDR3 loop: CATKDRQETQYF. DNA for the CDR3: TGTGCAACCAAGGATAGGCAAGAGACCCAGTACTTC.

This chain joins TRBV4-1 and TRBJ2-3; 7 nucleotides align to TRBD2. CDR1 is MGHRA and CDR2 is YSYEKL in the germline V gene. This CDR3 has 16 amino acids. J was trimmed by 5 bases and V by 1 base; bases with no gene match: 9. The CDR3 nucleotides read TGCGCCAGCAGCCAAGTTGGAGCGGGAAGGGGAGATACGCAGTATTTT. It codes for CASSQVGAGRGDTQYF.

This rearrangement joins TRBV27 to TRBJ1-6, with 10 bases lining up with TRBD1. Unmatched junction bases numbered 1, after V lost 6 bases and J lost 5 bases. Germline CDR1 MNHEY, CDR2 SMNVEV (reference sequence). There are 14 residues in the CDR3. The CDR3 nucleotides read TGTGCCAGCAGCGACAGGGGGCATAATTCACCCCTCCACTTT. Its translation: CASSDRGHNSPLHF.

A few counts support this clonotype. V gene TRBV5-1 combines with J gene TRBJ1-2; 8 bases are a match to TRBD1. CDR1 is SGHRS and CDR2 is YFSETQ in the germline V gene. Trimming took 4 bases from V and 7 from J; bases not matched to a gene: 9. The CDR3 totals 14 residues. The CDR3 DNA reads as TGCGCCAGCAGCCCCGACCAGGGGGCACGTGGCTACACCTTC. Translated, it gives CASSPDQGARGYTF.

This clonotype occurred many times. This chain links TRBV28 with TRBJ2-7, with no clear D. The CDR3 sequence is 11 residues long. Per germline, CDR1 MDHEN and CDR2 SYDVKM. The germline V and J ends were trimmed by 7 bases and 4 bases, with 8 bases remaining between them. DNA of the CDR3: TGTGCCAGCAAGACGGTTTACGAGCAGTACTTC. It encodes CASKTVYEQYF. Together with reference TRBV28 and TRBJ2-7, the CDR3 gives the full variable domain: DVKVTQSSRYLVKRTGEKVFLECVQDMDHENMFWYRQDPGLGLRLIYFSYDVKMKEKGDIPEGYSVSREKKERFSLILESASTNQTSMYLCASKTVYEQYFGPGTRLTVT.

This clonotype was recorded many times. The chain employs TRBV2 and TRBJ2-2; TRBD1 agrees at 7 bases. V lost 10 bases and J lost 0; bases outside the gene matches: 8. Germline assignment: CDR1 SNHLY and CDR2 FYNNEI. The CDR3 covers 15 residues. The CDR3 is CATTTQGANTGELFF. The CDR3 DNA is TGTGCCACAACCACGCAGGGGGCGAACACCGGGGAGCTGTTTTTT.

This clonotype has more than one count but fewer than ten. V usage is TRBV28 and J usage is TRBJ2-7, with D perhaps matching TRBD1 or TRBD2 (5 bases each). The CDR3 is 12 residues long. CDR1 and CDR2 (germline): MDHEN, SYDVKM. The V and J ends lost 8 bases and 6 bases respectively, with 14 bases between them. CDR3 amino acids: CASVSGPLEQYF. The CDR3 region has the DNA TGTGCCAGCGTCTCGGGACCTCTCGAGCAGTACTTC.

Remarks on this clonotype: A much larger clone lies one base from this, so it may be a read error. The chain uses TRBV6-9 and TRBJ2-6; 8 nucleotides align to TRBD1. This CDR3 has 14 amino acids. Germline assignment: CDR1 MNHGY and CDR2 SVAAGI. Written as DNA, the CDR3 is TGTGCCGGCAGTTTTGGGAGACAGGGGTTCGTCCTGACTTTC. Translating gives CAGSFGRQGFVLTF.

This sequence joins TRBV7-9 and TRBJ1-1; no reliable D call. The CDR3 contains 13 residues. Per germline, CDR1 SEHNR and CDR2 FQNEAQ (reference sequence). The V and J ends lost 0 bases and 11 bases respectively, with 13 bases between them. The DNA for the CDR3 is TGTGCCAGCAGCTTAGCCCTGTCGGGGTCCGCTTTCTTT. This translates into CASSLALSGSAFF.

Many counts were recorded for this clonotype. The chain has TRBV28 and TRBJ1-5, with no clear D. The CDR3 runs 11 residues. Between the trimmed V and J ends, which lost 3 bases and 7 bases, there was a span of 4 bases. Per the germline V gene, CDR1 is MDHEN and CDR2 is SYDVKM. In DNA, the CDR3 is TGTGCCAGCAGTTTGCGGCAGCCCCAGCATTTT. It encodes CASSLRQPQHF. Full variable domain (remainder filled in from reference TRBV28 and TRBJ1-5): DVKVTQSSRYLVKRTGEKVFLECVQDMDHENMFWYRQDPGLGLRLIYFSYDVKMKEKGDIPEGYSVSREKKERFSLILESASTNQTSMYLCASSLRQPQHFGDGTRLSIL.

The V gene is TRBV28, the J gene TRBJ2-1; possible D gene TRBD2, 6 bases. Per germline, CDR1 MDHEN and CDR2 SYDVKM. The CDR3 is 14 residues long. Between the trimmed V and J ends, which lost 6 bases and 8 bases, there was a span of 17 bases. The CDR3 DNA reads as TGTGCCAGCAGAGGCGGGACGCTAGGCGATGAGCAGTTCTTC. Protein: CASRGGTLGDEQFF.

This clonotype was seen only a few times. The rearrangement joins TRBV7-3 to TRBJ1-1; 10 bases align to TRBD1. CDR3 length equals 14 residues. V shed 6 bases, J shed 0 bases, and the junction held 1 base outside the gene matches. Germline CDR1 reads SGHTA; CDR2 reads FQGTGA. The CDR3 DNA is TGTGCCAGCAGAGGGACAGGGGTGAACACTGAAGCTTTCTTT. Its protein is CASRGTGVNTEAFF.

About this clonotype: Being one base from a much bigger clone, this may be a read error. The chain is built from TRBV11-2 and TRBJ2-5, with TRBD2 matching over 7 bases. Germline assignment: CDR1 SGHAT and CDR2 FQNNGV. With V trimmed by 3 bases and J by 2 bases, 6 bases remained unmatched. The CDR3 loop spans 15 amino acids. CDR3 protein: CASSFIQREQETQYF. CDR3 nucleotides: TGTGCCAGCAGCTTTATCCAGCGGGAACAAGAGACCCAGTACTTC.

The chain links TRBV30 to TRBJ1-4; no reliable D call. CDR3 size: 13 residues. Germline V CDR1 and CDR2: GTSNPN, SVGIG (reference sequence). Trimming stripped 2 bases from V and 3 bases from J, with 7 bases between. CDR3 in amino acids: CAWSSQSNEKLFF. The CDR3 DNA is TGTGCCTGGAGTTCGCAGTCTAATGAAAAACTGTTTTTT.

In its sample, this clonotype was seen many times. The chain recombines TRBV11-2 with TRBJ1-1; 9 bases are a match to TRBD1. Germline CDR1 and CDR2: SGHAT and FQNNGV. V was pared by 4 bases and J by 9 bases, with 6 bases of the junction left unmatched. This CDR3 is built from 13 residues. The chain's CDR3 is CASSSPDRGKAFF. The CDR3 nucleotides are TGTGCCAGCAGCTCGCCCGACAGGGGGAAAGCTTTCTTT.

This clonotype showed up just a few times. The J gene is TRBJ1-1, the V gene TRBV30; D unresolved. This CDR3 spans 12 amino acids. Germline V gene sequence: CDR1 GTSNPN, CDR2 SVGIG (reference sequence). Trimming took 2 bases from V and 2 from J, leaving 6 bases between them. Written as DNA, the CDR3 is TGTGCCTGGAGTACCGCCAACACTGAAGCTTTCTTT. It yields the protein CAWSTANTEAFF.

The chain combines TRBV29-1 with TRBJ1-2; 7 bases match TRBD1. Germline V CDR1 and CDR2: SQVTM, ANQGSEA. The V gene end was trimmed by 1 base and the J gene end by 0 bases; junction bases not matched to a gene: 20. This CDR3 has 20 amino acids. The CDR3 protein is CSVEVVQETRDSKPNYGYTF. CDR3 in DNA: TGCAGCGTTGAAGTTGTCCAGGAAACCCGGGACAGCAAACCTAACTATGGCTACACCTTC.

This clonotype was counted many times. This chain connects TRBV28 to TRBJ1-5; 9 nucleotides match TRBD1. CDR3 size: 12 residues. After removal of 10 bases from V and 6 bases from J, the junction contained 4 bases not matched to a gene. Looked up from germline, CDR1 is MDHEN and CDR2 is SYDVKM. The CDR3 spells CATGTGRQPQHF. The CDR3, as DNA: TGTGCCACTGGGACAGGGCGTCAGCCCCAGCATTTT.

The genes are TRBV4-1 and TRBJ1-5; 7 bases map to TRBD1. CDR1 is MGHRA, CDR2 YSYEKL, per germline. Unmatched junction bases numbered 8, after V lost 0 bases and J lost 9 bases. CDR3 length: 15 amino acids. For the CDR3, the DNA is TGCGCCAGCAGCCAAGATCAGCAGGGGGTATTGCCCCAGCATTTT. Residues: CASSQDQQGVLPQHF.

There are many counts of this clonotype. Written as DNA, the CDR3 is TGTGCCAGCAGTCCAATAGCGGGAGGGATCTACGAGCAGTACTTC. Its translation is CASSPIAGGIYEQYF. The chain links TRBV6-1 to TRBJ2-7; 11 bases map to TRBD2. Unmatched junction bases numbered 6, after V lost 5 bases and J lost 3 bases. CDR3 length: 15 amino acids. Germline V gives CDR1 MNHNS, CDR2 SASEGT.